This paragraph reports one T cell receptor beta chain. The antigen remains unidentified. All donors qualified as healthy HIV-negative adults and had experienced no recent acute infections or vaccinations. The V gene's germline CDR1 is LNHDA and CDR2 SQIVND (reference sequence). CDR3 length: 12 amino acids. V was cut by 1 base and J by 8 bases, with 8 bases left in between. This specimen comes from a study of shared clonotypes between healthy human individuals. Study-level results: Estimated clonotype richness was generally higher in naive than memory subsets. Rarefaction analysis demonstrated incomplete sorted-subset sequencing notwithstanding large depth.

The table came from immunoSEQ multiplex PCR; TCRdb's copy has only in-frame clones and leaves some out. Altogether about 1 million clones are present, roughly 80% being singletons, with the ten largest covering 1.4% to 1.5%. The source of this sequence is a man in his late teens or twenties in good health. This rearrangement joins TRBV19 to TRBJ1-1, with D hard to call. Sequencing was performed on memory CD4+ T cells sorted from blood. The subset: CD45RA-negative fraction. CDR3 in DNA: TGTGCCAGTAGTATAGGGAGGGTCGAAGCTTTCTTT. Translation gives CASSIGRVEAFF.